One sample yielded the 23 T cell receptor beta chains listed below, sequenced in a study of blood T cell repertoires in COVID-19. Clones were read by immunoSEQ multiplex PCR, and TCRdb kept only the in-frame ones, dropping some. The sample carries some 220,000 clones, 75% to 85% recorded once. Specimen: peripheral blood. The receptor set was obtained from a man aged 50 to 60 with active or convalescent COVID-19.

The chain carries TRBV7-9 and TRBJ2-1; 12 bases align to TRBD2. Germline V lookup: CDR1 SEHNR, CDR2 FQNEAQ (reference sequence). The CDR3 sequence is 14 residues long. V shed 10 bases and J 6 bases; nucleotides not matched to a gene: 7. This CDR3 reads CATVGLAGINEQFF. In DNA, the CDR3 is TGTGCCACCGTCGGACTAGCGGGGATCAATGAGCAGTTCTTC.

This chain joins TRBV25-1 and TRBJ2-1; D perhaps matches TRBD2 (5 bases). Germline-derived CDR1 and CDR2 are MGHDK and SYGVNS. Trimming left V 6 bases short and J 2 bases short, with 5 bases between. The CDR3 is 12 residues long. Written as DNA, the CDR3 is TGTGCCAGCAGGACTACCTACAATGAGCAGTTCTTC. Translation: CASRTTYNEQFF.

The chain uses TRBV7-8 and TRBJ1-5; 8 positions match TRBD1. Germline lookup yields CDR1 SGHVS and CDR2 FQNEAQ. The CDR3 extends over 15 amino acids. J gave up 4 bases and V 5 bases, and 7 bases lay outside the gene matches. The CDR3, as DNA: TGTGCCAGCAGCCCCCGGTACAGGGGGAATCAGCCCCAGCATTTT. Its protein product is CASSPRYRGNQPQHF.

V and J are TRBV18 and TRBJ2-5, with TRBD1 matching 9 bases. Germline V gene data show CDR1 as KGHSH and CDR2 as LQKENI. The CDR3 is 16 residues long. Trimming took 2 bases from V and 0 from J; bases not matched to a gene: 4. The CDR3 bases are TGTGCCAGCTCACCAAGGGACAGGGAATACCAAGAGACCCAGTACTTC. It encodes CASSPRDREYQETQYF. Full variable domain (missing parts from reference TRBV18 and TRBJ2-5): NAGVMQNPRHLVRRRGQEARLRCSPMKGHSHVYWYRQLPEEGLKFMVYLQKENIIDESGMPKERFSAEFPKEGPSILRIQQVVRGDSAAYFCASSPRDREYQETQYFGPGTRLLVL.

In nucleotides, the CDR3 is TGTGCCAGCAGTGCACAGGGGGCCTATGGCTACACCTTC. This gives the protein CASSAQGAYGYTF. V and J are TRBV2 and TRBJ1-2; 9 nucleotides align to TRBD1. With 4 bases clipped from V and 4 bases from J, the junction kept 1 base outside the gene matches. From germline, CDR1 is SNHLY and CDR2 FYNNEI. The CDR3 is 13 residues long.

The chain links TRBV28 to TRBJ2-1; 11 nucleotides align to TRBD2. Trimming took 6 bases from V and 0 from J; bases not matched to a gene: 13. In germline, CDR1 is MDHEN, CDR2 SYDVKM. The CDR3 length is 19 residues. The CDR3 spells CASSTGTSGRRVSYNEQFF. The CDR3 coding sequence is TGTGCCAGCAGCACCGGGACTAGCGGTAGAAGAGTCTCCTACAATGAGCAGTTCTTC.

This chain links TRBV25-1 with TRBJ1-2; possible D gene TRBD1, 5 bases. V gave up 1 base and J gave up 3 bases, with 12 bases separating them. Germline V CDR1 and CDR2: MGHDK, SYGVNS. This CDR3 is 15 amino acids long. CDR3 protein: CASSESGDSYYGYTF. The CDR3 DNA sequence: TGTGCCAGCAGTGAATCGGGAGACAGCTACTATGGCTACACCTTC.

V is TRBV27 and J is TRBJ2-1, with D perhaps TRBD1 (6 bases). Germline loops: CDR1 MNHEY, CDR2 SMNVEV (reference sequence). Trimming stripped 3 bases from V and 1 base from J, with 10 bases between. There are 15 residues in the CDR3. The CDR3 loop is CASSLGTGSYNEQFF. The CDR3 coding sequence is TGTGCCAGCAGTTTGGGTACAGGGTCCTACAATGAGCAGTTCTTC.

This clone has a single count. The V call is TRBV29-1, the J call TRBJ2-1; the D gene is possibly TRBD2 (6 bases). The CDR3 consists of 13 residues. CDR1 SQVTM and CDR2 ANQGSEA come from the germline V gene. The DNA for the CDR3 is TGCTCCGTCCGGGAGAGTCCCTACAATGAGCAGTTCTTC. It codes for CSVRESPYNEQFF.

This rearrangement joins TRBV5-1 to TRBJ2-2; 7 nucleotides match TRBD1. CDR1 is SGHRS and CDR2 is YFSETQ in the germline V gene. V lost 2 bases and J lost 7; bases outside the gene matches: 11. The CDR3 is made up of 16 amino acids. The CDR3 DNA reads TGCGCCAGCAGCTTAGGAAAATCCGGGACAGTCGGGGAGCTGTTTTTT. It encodes CASSLGKSGTVGELFF.

The chain joins TRBV5-5 to TRBJ2-7; tentatively, D is TRBD1 (6 bases). Trimming removed 2 bases at V and 6 bases at J, with 18 bases between. The CDR3 sequence is 15 residues long. Per germline, CDR1 SGHKS and CDR2 YYEKEE (reference sequence). CDR3: CASSFMAGDHGEQYV. CDR3 coding DNA: TGTGCCAGCAGCTTTATGGCAGGGGATCATGGCGAGCAGTACGTC.

The chain combines TRBV21-1 with TRBJ2-7; the table gives TRBD2 as D, unverified against the DNA. TRBV21-1 is a listed pseudogene. This CDR3 has 12 amino acids. The CDR3 sequence is CASSKGGYEQYV. CDR3 sequence (DNA): TGTGCCAGCAGCAAAGGCGGCTACGAGCAGTACGTC.

This clone has just a few counts. The V gene is TRBV10-1, the J gene TRBJ2-7; D not certain. CDR1 is WNHNN and CDR2 is SYGVQD in the germline V gene (reference sequence). This CDR3 region has 15 residues. V gave up 8 bases and J gave up 2 bases, with 19 bases separating them. Written as DNA, the CDR3 is TGCGCCAGCTCTAGGCTAGGTGGATGGGCCTACGAGCAGTACTTC. Protein product: CASSRLGGWAYEQYF.

The chain is built from TRBV19 and TRBJ1-4; 10 bases align to TRBD1. V shed 7 bases and J 8 bases; nucleotides not matched to a gene: 13. The CDR3 sequence is 16 residues long. The germline V gene encodes CDR1 LNHDA and CDR2 SQIVND (reference sequence). The CDR3 nucleotides are TGTGCCAGTAAACTCGGACAGGGGGGCTTTTCCGAAAAACTGTTTTTT. Protein: CASKLGQGGFSEKLFF.

There are a few counts of this clone. The rearrangement joins TRBV5-1 to TRBJ2-7; TRBD2 aligns across 13 bases. The junction had 1 base not matched to a gene; V was cut back by 2 bases and J by 2 bases. CDR1 and CDR2 (germline): SGHRS, YFSETQ. CDR3 length equals 15 residues. The CDR3 reads CASSFGTSGTYEQYF. Written as DNA, the CDR3 is TGCGCCAGCAGCTTCGGGACTAGCGGGACCTACGAGCAGTACTTC.

This clone was seen once. The rearrangement uses TRBV18 and TRBJ1-1; 7 bases are a match to TRBD1. Germline-derived CDR1 and CDR2 are KGHSH and LQKENI. The CDR3 sequence is 16 residues long. V dropped 4 bases and J dropped 5; count of bases not matched to a gene: 13. Here the CDR3 reads CASSRPNSAGGTEAFF. Here the CDR3 DNA reads TGTGCCAGCTCACGCCCTAACTCGGCAGGGGGGACTGAAGCTTTCTTT.

The chain has TRBV27 and TRBJ2-1; unclear D gene. Trimming cost V 2 bases and J 0 bases, with 14 bases left between them. The V gene's germline CDR1 is MNHEY and CDR2 SMNVEV (reference sequence). The CDR3 covers 17 residues. The CDR3 loop reads CASSLGLRPRSYNEQFF. The CDR3 DNA reads as TGTGCCAGCAGTTTAGGGCTCCGACCTCGCTCCTACAATGAGCAGTTCTTC.

This rearrangement joins TRBV7-3 to TRBJ1-2; 11 bases are a match to TRBD1. The CDR3 loop spans 15 amino acids. Trimming cost V 4 bases and J 12 bases; bases outside gene matches: 13. Germline CDR1 is SGHTA and CDR2 is FQGTGA. CDR3: CASSSESGQGVVHTF. DNA for the CDR3: TGTGCCAGCAGCTCAGAATCGGGACAGGGGGTAGTTCACACCTTC. The full variable domain, rest sourced from reference TRBV7-3 and TRBJ1-2, is GAGVSQTPSNKVTEKGKYVELRCDPISGHTALYWYRQSLGQGPEFLIYFQGTGAADDSGLPNDRFFAVRPEGSVSTLKIQRTERGDSAVYLCASSSESGQGVVHTFGSGTRLTVV.

The chain couples TRBV6-5 to TRBJ1-6, with TRBD1 identical over 10 bases. Germline lookup yields CDR1 MNHEY and CDR2 SVGAGI. V lost 5 bases, J lost 7 bases, and 5 bases stayed unmatched. The CDR3 covers 15 residues. The CDR3 nucleotides read TGTGCCAGCAGTCCACGGGACAGGGGAAATTCACCCCTCCACTTT. This gives the protein CASSPRDRGNSPLHF.

The gene calls are TRBV12-5 and TRBJ2-1; TRBD2 aligns across 8 bases. The CDR3 runs 15 residues. Germline CDR1 LGHNT, CDR2 FRNRAP. With 6 bases clipped from V and 7 bases from J, the junction kept 11 bases outside the gene matches. The CDR3 DNA reads TGTGCTAGTGGATTTCAAGCGGGAGTAGGAAATGAGCAGTTCTTC. Translating it yields CASGFQAGVGNEQFF.

This chain joins TRBV29-1 and TRBJ1-6; D unresolved. The CDR3 is 13 amino acids. Germline V lookup: CDR1 SQVTM, CDR2 ANQGSEA. Between the trimmed V and J ends, which lost 4 bases and 8 bases, there was a span of 12 bases. The CDR3 nucleotides read TGCAGCGTTGGGGAGGCTTTCGATTCACCCCTCCACTTT. Translated, it gives CSVGEAFDSPLHF.

The chain combines TRBV6-2 or TRBV6-3 with TRBJ1-2, with unresolved D. Germline V gene lookup returns CDR1 MNHEY and CDR2 SVGEGT. Trimming took 2 bases from V and 8 from J, leaving 18 bases between them. The CDR3 has 15 residues. The DNA of the CDR3 is TGTGCCAGCAGTTACCCCGTCCTTTCCTCGGGAGGCTACACCTTC. It encodes CASSYPVLSSGGYTF.

The chain couples TRBV4-2 to TRBJ1-4; 7 bases are a match to TRBD1. From germline, CDR1 is LGHNA and CDR2 YNFKEQ. V gave up 1 base and J gave up 8 bases; unmatched junction bases: 7. The CDR3 extends over 15 amino acids. CDR3 coding DNA: TGTGCCAGCAGCCAAGGACAGGGCGCTTTAGAAAAACTGTTTTTT. It codes for CASSQGQGALEKLFF.